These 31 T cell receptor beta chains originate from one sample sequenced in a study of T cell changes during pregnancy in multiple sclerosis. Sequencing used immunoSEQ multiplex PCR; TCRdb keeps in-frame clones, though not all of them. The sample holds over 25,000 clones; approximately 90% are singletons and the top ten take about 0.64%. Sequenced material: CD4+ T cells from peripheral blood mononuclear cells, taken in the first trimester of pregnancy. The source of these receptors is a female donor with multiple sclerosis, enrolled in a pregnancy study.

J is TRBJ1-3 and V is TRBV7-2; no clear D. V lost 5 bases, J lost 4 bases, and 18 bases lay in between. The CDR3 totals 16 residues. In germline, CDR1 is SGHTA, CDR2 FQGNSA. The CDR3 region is CASSPPGRPLGNTIYF. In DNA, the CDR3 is TGTGCCAGCAGCCCCCCTGGCAGGCCATTAGGAAACACCATATATTTT.

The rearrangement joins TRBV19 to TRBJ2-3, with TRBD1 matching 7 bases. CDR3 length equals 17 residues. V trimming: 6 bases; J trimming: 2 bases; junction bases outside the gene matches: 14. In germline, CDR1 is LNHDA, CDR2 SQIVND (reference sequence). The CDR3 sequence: CASREDRVGPDTDTQYF. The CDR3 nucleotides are TGTGCCAGTAGGGAAGACAGGGTTGGGCCTGACACAGATACGCAGTATTTT.

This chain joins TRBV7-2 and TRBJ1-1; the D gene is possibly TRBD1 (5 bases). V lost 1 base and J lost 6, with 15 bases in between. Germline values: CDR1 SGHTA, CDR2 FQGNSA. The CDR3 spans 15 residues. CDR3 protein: CASSLVSGGYPEAFF. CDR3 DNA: TGTGCCAGCAGCTTAGTCTCGGGGGGTTATCCTGAAGCTTTCTTT.

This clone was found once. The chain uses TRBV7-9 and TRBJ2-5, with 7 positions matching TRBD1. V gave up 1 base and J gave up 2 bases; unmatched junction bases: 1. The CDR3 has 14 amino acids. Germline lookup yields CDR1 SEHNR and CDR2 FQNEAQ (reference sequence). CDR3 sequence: CASSLEDRQETQYF. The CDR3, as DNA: TGTGCCAGCAGCTTAGAGGACAGGCAAGAGACCCAGTACTTC.

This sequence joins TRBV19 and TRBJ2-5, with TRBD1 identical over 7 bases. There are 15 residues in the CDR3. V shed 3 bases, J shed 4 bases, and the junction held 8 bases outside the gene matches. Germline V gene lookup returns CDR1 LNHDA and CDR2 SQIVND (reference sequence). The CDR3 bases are TGTGCCAGTAGTATCCAGGGGGAAGTAGGAGAGACCCAGTACTTC. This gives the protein CASSIQGEVGETQYF.

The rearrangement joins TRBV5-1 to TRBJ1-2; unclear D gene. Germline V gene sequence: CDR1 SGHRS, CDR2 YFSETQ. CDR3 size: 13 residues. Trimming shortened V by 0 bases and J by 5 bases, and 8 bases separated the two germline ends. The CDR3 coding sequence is TGCGCCAGCAGCTTGGTGGAGGGTTATGGCTACACCTTC. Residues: CASSLVEGYGYTF.

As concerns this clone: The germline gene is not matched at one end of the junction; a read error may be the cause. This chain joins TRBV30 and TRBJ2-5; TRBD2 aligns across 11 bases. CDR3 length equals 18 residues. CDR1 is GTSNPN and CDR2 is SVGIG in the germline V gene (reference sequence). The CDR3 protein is CAWTLAWDLAGGQEAQYF. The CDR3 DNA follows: TGTGCCTGGACCCTCGCCTGGGATCTAGCGGGGGGTCAAGAGGCCCAGTACTTC.

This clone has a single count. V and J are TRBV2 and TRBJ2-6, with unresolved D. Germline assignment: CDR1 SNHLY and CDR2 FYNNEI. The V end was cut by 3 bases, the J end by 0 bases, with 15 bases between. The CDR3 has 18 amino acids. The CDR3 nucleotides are TGTGCCAGCAGTGATTGGTTAGCTTTTAGCTCTGGGGCCAACGTCCTGACTTTC. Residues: CASSDWLAFSSGANVLTF. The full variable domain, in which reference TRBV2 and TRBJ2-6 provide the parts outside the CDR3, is EPEVTQTPSHQVTQMGQEVILRCVPISNHLYFYWYRQILGQKVEFLVSFYNNEISEKSEIFDDQFSVERPDGSNFTLKIRSTKLEDSAMYFCASSDWLAFSSGANVLTFGAGSRLTVL.

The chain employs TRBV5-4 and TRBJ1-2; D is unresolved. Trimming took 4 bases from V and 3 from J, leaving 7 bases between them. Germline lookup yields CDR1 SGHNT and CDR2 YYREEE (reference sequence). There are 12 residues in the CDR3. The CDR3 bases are TGTGCCAGCAGCCCAAGCTACTATGGCTACACCTTC. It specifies CASSPSYYGYTF. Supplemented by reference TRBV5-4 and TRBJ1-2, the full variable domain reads ETGVTQSPTHLIKTRGQQVTLRCSSQSGHNTVSWYQQALGQGPQFIFQYYREEENGRGNFPPRFSGLQFPNYSSELNVNALELDDSALYLCASSPSYYGYTFGSGTRLTVV.

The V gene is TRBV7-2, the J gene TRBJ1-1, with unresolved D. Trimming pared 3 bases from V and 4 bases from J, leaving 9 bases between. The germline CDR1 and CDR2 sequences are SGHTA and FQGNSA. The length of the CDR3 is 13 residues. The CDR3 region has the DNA TGTGCCAGCAGCTTTTTCGCGGGCACTGAAGCTTTCTTT. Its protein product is CASSFFAGTEAFF.

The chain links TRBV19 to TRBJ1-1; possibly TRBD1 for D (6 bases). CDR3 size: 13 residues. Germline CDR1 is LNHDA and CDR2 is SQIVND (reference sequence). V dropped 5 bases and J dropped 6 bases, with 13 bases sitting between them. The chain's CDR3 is CASSRGGFAEAFF. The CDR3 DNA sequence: TGTGCCAGTAGTCGAGGGGGTTTCGCTGAAGCTTTCTTT.

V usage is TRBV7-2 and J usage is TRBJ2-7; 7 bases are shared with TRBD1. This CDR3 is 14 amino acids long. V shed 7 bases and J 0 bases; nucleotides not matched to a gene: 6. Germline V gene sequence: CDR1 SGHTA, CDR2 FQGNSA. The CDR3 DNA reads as TGTGCCAGCACTATGGACAGGAGCTCCTACGAGCAGTACTTC. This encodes CASTMDRSSYEQYF.

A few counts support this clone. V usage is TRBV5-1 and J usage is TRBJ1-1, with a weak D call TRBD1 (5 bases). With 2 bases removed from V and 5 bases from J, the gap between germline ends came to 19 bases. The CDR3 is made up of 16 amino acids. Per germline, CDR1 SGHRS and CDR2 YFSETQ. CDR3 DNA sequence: TGCGCCAGCAGCTTCGAATTGTGGGGGAGGAGGACTGAAGCTTTCTTT. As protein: CASSFELWGRRTEAFF.

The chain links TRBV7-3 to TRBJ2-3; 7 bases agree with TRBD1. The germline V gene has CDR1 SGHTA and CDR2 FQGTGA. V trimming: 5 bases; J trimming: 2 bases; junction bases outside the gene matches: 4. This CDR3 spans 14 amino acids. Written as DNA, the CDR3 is TGTGCCAGCAGCCCGGGACAGACCACAGATACGCAGTATTTT. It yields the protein CASSPGQTTDTQYF.

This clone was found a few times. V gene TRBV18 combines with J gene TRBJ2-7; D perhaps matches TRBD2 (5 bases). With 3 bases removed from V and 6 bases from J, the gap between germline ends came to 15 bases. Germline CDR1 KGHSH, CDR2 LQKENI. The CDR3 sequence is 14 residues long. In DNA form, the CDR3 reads TGTGCCAGCTCACCGAAGCGGCTACCTTCCGAGCAGTACTTC. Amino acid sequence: CASSPKRLPSEQYF.

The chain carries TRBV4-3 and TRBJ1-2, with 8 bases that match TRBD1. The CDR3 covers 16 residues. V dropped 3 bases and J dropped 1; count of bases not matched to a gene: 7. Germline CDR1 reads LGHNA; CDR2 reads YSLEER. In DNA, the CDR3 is TGCGCCAGCAGCCATCTAGGACAGGGCCTTAACTATGGCTACACCTTC. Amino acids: CASSHLGQGLNYGYTF.

The CDR3 here is CASSLVVFYESGANVLTF. The CDR3 DNA reads as TGTGCCAGCAGCTTGGTGGTATTCTATGAGTCTGGGGCCAACGTCCTGACTTTC. This chain uses TRBV5-6 with TRBJ2-6; D gene uncertain. The CDR3 length is 18 residues. The V and J ends lost 0 bases and 1 base respectively, with 14 bases between them. Looked up from germline, CDR1 is SGHDT and CDR2 is YYEEEE.

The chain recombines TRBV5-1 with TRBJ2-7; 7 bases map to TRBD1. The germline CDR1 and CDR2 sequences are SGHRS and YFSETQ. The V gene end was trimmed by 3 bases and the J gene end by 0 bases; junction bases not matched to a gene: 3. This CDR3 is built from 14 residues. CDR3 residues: CASSWGTDSYEQYF. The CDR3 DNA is TGCGCCAGCAGCTGGGGGACAGACTCCTACGAGCAGTACTTC.

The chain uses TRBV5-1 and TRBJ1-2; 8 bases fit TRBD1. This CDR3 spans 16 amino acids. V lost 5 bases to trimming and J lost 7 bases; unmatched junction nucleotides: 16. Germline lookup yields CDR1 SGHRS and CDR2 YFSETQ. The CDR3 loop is CASRGGQEGRSAGYTF. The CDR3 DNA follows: TGCGCCAGCAGGGGGGGACAGGAAGGGCGTTCTGCTGGCTACACCTTC.

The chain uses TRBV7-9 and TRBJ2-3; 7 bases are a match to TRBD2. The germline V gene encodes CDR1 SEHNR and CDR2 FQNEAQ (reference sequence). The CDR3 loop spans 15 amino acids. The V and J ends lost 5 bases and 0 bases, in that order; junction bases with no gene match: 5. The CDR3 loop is CASSHGSGSTDTQYF. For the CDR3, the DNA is TGTGCCAGCAGCCACGGTAGCGGGAGCACAGATACGCAGTATTTT. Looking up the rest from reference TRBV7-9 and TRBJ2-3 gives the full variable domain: DTGVSQNPRHKITKRGQNVTFRCDPISEHNRLYWYRQTLGQGPEFLTYFQNEAQLEKSRLLSDRFSAERPKGSFSTLEIQRTEQGDSAMYLCASSHGSGSTDTQYFGPGTRLTVL.

CDR3 nucleotides: TGTGCCAGCAGCTTAGCGCGCCCGATGAGCAATCAGCCCCAGCATTTT. It translates to CASSLARPMSNQPQHF. The chain couples TRBV7-9 to TRBJ1-5; D unresolved. This CDR3 region has 16 residues. V lost 0 bases and J 1 base, leaving 10 bases between the germline ends. Per germline, CDR1 SEHNR and CDR2 FQNEAQ (reference sequence).

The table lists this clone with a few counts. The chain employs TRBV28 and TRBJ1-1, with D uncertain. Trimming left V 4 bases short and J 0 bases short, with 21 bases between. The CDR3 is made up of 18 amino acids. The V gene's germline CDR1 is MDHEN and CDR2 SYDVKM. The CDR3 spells CASSSPPYSRLMNTEAFF. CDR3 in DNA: TGTGCCAGCAGTTCACCCCCGTACAGTCGTCTCATGAACACTGAAGCTTTCTTT.

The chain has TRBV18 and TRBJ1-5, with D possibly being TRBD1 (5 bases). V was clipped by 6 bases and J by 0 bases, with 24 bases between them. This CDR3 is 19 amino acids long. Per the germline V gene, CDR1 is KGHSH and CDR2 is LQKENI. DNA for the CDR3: TGTGCCAGCTCGTCACGGGTTTCAGGGTCCCAAGATAGCAATCAGCCCCAGCATTTT. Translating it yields CASSSRVSGSQDSNQPQHF.

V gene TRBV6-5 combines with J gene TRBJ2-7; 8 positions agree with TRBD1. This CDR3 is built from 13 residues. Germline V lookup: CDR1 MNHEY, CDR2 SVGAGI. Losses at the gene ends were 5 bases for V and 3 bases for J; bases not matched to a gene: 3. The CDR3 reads CASSQQGVYEQYF. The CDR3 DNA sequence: TGTGCCAGCAGTCAACAGGGGGTCTACGAGCAGTACTTC.

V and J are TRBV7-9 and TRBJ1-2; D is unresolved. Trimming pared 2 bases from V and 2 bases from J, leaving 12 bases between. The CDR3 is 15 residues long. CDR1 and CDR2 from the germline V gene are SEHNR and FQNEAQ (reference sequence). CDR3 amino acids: CASSLIGRRNYGYTF. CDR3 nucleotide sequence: TGTGCCAGCAGCTTAATTGGCCGCCGAAACTATGGCTACACCTTC.

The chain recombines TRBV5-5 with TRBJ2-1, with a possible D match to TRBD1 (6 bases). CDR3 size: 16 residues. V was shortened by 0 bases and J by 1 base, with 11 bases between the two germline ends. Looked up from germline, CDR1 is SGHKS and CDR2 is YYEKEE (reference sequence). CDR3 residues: CASSLAGAASYNEQFF. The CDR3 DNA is TGTGCCAGCAGCTTGGCAGGGGCAGCTTCCTACAATGAGCAGTTCTTC.

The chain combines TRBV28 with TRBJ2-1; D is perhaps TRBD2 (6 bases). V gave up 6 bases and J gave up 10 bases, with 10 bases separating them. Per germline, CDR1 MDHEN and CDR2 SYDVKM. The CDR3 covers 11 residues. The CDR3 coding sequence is TGTGCCAGCAGGGCAGGGAGGGAGCAGTTCTTC. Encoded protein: CASRAGREQFF. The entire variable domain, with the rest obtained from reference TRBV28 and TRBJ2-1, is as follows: DVKVTQSSRYLVKRTGEKVFLECVQDMDHENMFWYRQDPGLGLRLIYFSYDVKMKEKGDIPEGYSVSREKKERFSLILESASTNQTSMYLCASRAGREQFFGPGTRLTVL.

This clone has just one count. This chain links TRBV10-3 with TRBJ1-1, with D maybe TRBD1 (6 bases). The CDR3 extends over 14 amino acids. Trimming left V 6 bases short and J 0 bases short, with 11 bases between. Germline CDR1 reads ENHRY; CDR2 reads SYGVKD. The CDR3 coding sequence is TGTGCCATCAGCTGGACAGATATGAACACTGAAGCTTTCTTT. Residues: CAISWTDMNTEAFF.

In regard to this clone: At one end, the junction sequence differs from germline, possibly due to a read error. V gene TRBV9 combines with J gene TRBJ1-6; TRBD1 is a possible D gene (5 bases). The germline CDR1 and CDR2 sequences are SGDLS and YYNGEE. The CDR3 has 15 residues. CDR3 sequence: CASSVDSSYNSPLHF. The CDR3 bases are TGTGCCAGCAGTGTAGACAGCTCCTATAATTCACCCCTCCACTTT.

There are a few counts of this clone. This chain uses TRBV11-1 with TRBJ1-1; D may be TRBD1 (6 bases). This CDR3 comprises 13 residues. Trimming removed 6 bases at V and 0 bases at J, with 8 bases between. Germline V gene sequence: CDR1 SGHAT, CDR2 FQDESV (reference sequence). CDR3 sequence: CASSGQLNTEAFF. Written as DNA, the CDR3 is TGTGCCAGCAGTGGACAGTTGAACACTGAAGCTTTCTTT.

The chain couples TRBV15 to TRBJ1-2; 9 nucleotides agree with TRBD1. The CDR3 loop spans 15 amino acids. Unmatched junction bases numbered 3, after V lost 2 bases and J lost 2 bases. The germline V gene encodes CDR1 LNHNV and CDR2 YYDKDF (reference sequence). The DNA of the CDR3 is TGTGCCACCAGCAGACCTACAGGGGGCAACTATGGCTACACCTTC. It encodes CATSRPTGGNYGYTF.